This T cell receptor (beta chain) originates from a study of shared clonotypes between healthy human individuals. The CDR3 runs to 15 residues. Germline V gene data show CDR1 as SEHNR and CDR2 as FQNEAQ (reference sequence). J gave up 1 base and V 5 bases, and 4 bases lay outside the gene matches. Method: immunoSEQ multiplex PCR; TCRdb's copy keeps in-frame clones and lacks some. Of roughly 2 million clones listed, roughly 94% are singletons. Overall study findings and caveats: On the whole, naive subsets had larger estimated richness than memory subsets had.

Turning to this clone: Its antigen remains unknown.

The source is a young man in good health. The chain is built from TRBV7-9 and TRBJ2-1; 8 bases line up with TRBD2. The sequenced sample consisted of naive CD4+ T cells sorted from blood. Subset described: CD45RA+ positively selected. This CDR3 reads CASSVSGGSYNEQFF. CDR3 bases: TGTGCCAGCAGCGTGAGCGGGGGTTCCTACAATGAGCAGTTCTTC.